The rows below give T cell receptor beta chains drawn from one sample of a study of Ad26.COV2.S vaccination and SARS-CoV-2 variants. The data were produced by immunoSEQ multiplex PCR, yet TCRdb's version contains in-frame clones alone and is incomplete. Among almost 400,000 clones listed, 75% to 90% were seen once. The material was peripheral blood, obtained in a trial of Ad26.COV2.S vaccine versus placebo. These receptors came from a person between 18 and 59 years old who received the Ad26.COV2.S COVID-19 vaccine or a placebo. Both conserved end residues are part of each CDR3. Fields, in order: J gene, V gene, D gene, clone size, CDR3 DNA, CDR3 protein. D genes are given only for firm matches. Clone size appears in some rows only: once, few, many, or a class for an expanded clone.

j_call: TRBJ2-7; v_call: TRBV2; d_call: TRBD2; clone_size: NA; cdr3_nt: TGTGCCAGCAGTGAGGGACTAGGAGGAAAGTACTTC; cdr3_aa: CASSEGLGGKYF
j_call: TRBJ2-2; v_call: TRBV7-8; d_call: NA; clone_size: NA; cdr3_nt: TGTGCCAGCAGCTCGGACGGGCGCGGGGAGCTGTTTTTT; cdr3_aa: CASSSDGRGELFF
j_call: TRBJ1-2; v_call: TRBV5-5; d_call: NA; clone_size: NA; cdr3_nt: TGTGCCAGCAGCAGGGACGGAGAGTATGGCTACACCTTC; cdr3_aa: CASSRDGEYGYTF
j_call: TRBJ1-3; v_call: TRBV15; d_call: NA; clone_size: NA; cdr3_nt: TGTGCCACCAGCACAAATACCCCAGCCGGGAACACCATATATTTT; cdr3_aa: CATSTNTPAGNTIYF
j_call: TRBJ2-4; v_call: TRBV20-1; d_call: NA; clone_size: NA; cdr3_nt: TGCAGTGCTAGTCCACAGGGCCCCAAAAACATTCAGTACTTC; cdr3_aa: CSASPQGPKNIQYF
j_call: TRBJ2-1; v_call: TRBV18; d_call: TRBD1; clone_size: NA; cdr3_nt: TGTGCCAGCCGACGACCCGGGACAGGGGAGGGTGAGCAGTTCTTC; cdr3_aa: CASRRPGTGEGEQFF
j_call: TRBJ1-2; v_call: TRBV14; d_call: NA; clone_size: NA; cdr3_nt: TGTGCCAGCAGCCAAGATAGCAGGGTTAACTATGGCTACACCTTC; cdr3_aa: CASSQDSRVNYGYTF
j_call: TRBJ1-4; v_call: TRBV30; d_call: TRBD1; clone_size: once; cdr3_nt: TGTGCCGGGATCCCGGGACAGCAGGTTGAAAAACTGTTTTTT; cdr3_aa: CAGIPGQQVEKLFF
j_call: TRBJ2-5; v_call: TRBV19; d_call: NA; clone_size: once; cdr3_nt: TGTGCCAGTAGTATGAGGACCGACCAAGAGACCCAGTACTTC; cdr3_aa: CASSMRTDQETQYF
j_call: TRBJ2-6; v_call: TRBV2; d_call: NA; clone_size: NA; cdr3_nt: TGTGCCAGCAAAGGAGGGGGCTCTGGGGCCAACGTCCTGACTTTC; cdr3_aa: CASKGGGSGANVLTF
j_call: TRBJ1-1; v_call: TRBV19; d_call: NA; clone_size: NA; cdr3_nt: TGTGCCAGTAGTGAGACCCTCTTCGCGGAAGCTTTCTTT; cdr3_aa: CASSETLFAEAFF
j_call: TRBJ2-1; v_call: TRBV29-1; d_call: NA; clone_size: NA; cdr3_nt: TGCAGCGTTCGACTAGGAGGATTTGAGCAGTTCTTC; cdr3_aa: CSVRLGGFEQFF
j_call: TRBJ1-1; v_call: TRBV30; d_call: NA; clone_size: NA; cdr3_nt: TGTGCCTGGAGTCCCGGACCCAGAGGCACTGAAGCTTTCTTT; cdr3_aa: CAWSPGPRGTEAFF
j_call: TRBJ2-3; v_call: TRBV6-5; d_call: TRBD2; clone_size: NA; cdr3_nt: TGTGCCAGCAGTTACTTTGCTAGCGGGATTACAGATACGCAGTATTTT; cdr3_aa: CASSYFASGITDTQYF